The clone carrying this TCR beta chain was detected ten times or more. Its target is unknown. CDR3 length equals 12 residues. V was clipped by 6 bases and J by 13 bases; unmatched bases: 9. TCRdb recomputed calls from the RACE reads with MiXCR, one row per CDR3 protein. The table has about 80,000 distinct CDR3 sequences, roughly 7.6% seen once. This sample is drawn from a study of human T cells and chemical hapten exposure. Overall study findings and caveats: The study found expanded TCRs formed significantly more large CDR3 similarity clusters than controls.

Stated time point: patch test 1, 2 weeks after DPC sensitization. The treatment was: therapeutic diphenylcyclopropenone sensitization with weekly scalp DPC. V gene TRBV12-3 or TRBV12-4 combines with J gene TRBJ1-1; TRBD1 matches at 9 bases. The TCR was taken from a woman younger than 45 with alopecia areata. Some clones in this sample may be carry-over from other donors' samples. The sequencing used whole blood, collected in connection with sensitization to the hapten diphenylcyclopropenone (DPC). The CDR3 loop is CASSLRGQGVFF. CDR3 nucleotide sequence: TGTGCCAGCAGCCTTAGGGGACAGGGCGTTTTCTTT.